A selection of T cell receptor beta chains follows, all from one sample in a study of control samples from healthy donors and cancer patients. Libraries were prepared by immunoSEQ multiplex PCR; TCRdb keeps only in-frame clonotypes and omits some of them. There are fewer than 120,000 clones in the sample; around 89% occur only once, and roughly 3.5% lies in the top ten. Sequences were obtained from PBMCs. The origin of the receptors is a woman aged 55-70 years with lung cancer. Each CDR3 is given with its conserved first and last residue. The order of the fields is CDR3 protein, CDR3 DNA, V gene, J gene, D gene, CDR3 length. D genes are given only for firm matches.

CASLRGTANTEAFF	TGTGCCAGCCTGAGGGGGACAGCGAACACTGAAGCTTTCTTT	TRBV2	TRBJ1-1	TRBD1	14
CASSTRTGAEDYGYTF	TGTGCCAGCAGCACGAGGACAGGCGCAGAGGACTATGGCTACACCTTC	TRBV7-2	TRBJ1-2	TRBD1	16
CASSLGLTSKNIQYF	TGCGCCAGCAGCTTAGGGCTTACTTCCAAAAACATTCAGTACTTC	TRBV5-1	TRBJ2-4	-	15
CASSIDYSKTQYF	TGTGCCAGCAGCATAGACTATAGCAAGACCCAGTACTTC	TRBV7-3	TRBJ2-5	-	13
CASSSPGQGDTDTQYF	TGTGCCAGCAGTTCCCCAGGACAGGGAGACACAGATACGCAGTATTTT	TRBV28	TRBJ2-3	TRBD1	16
CASSPGQGDRGYTF	TGCGCCAGCAGTCCGGGACAGGGAGATCGTGGCTACACCTTC	TRBV10-2	TRBJ1-2	TRBD1	14
CASSLAGGAPTEAFF	TGTGCCAGCAGCTTAGCGGGGGGGGCGCCGACTGAAGCTTTCTTT	TRBV7-9	TRBJ1-1	-	15
CASSSLDGNTEAFF	TGCGCCAGCAGCTCCTTGGACGGGAACACTGAAGCTTTCTTT	TRBV5-1	TRBJ1-1	-	14
CASSPGSLQGNQPQHF	TGCGCCAGCAGCCCCGGGTCCCTCCAAGGCAATCAGCCCCAGCATTTT	TRBV5-1	TRBJ1-5	-	16
CASSPAVALGGEKLFF	TGTGCCAGCAGCCCGGCTGTAGCCTTAGGGGGTGAAAAACTGTTTTTT	TRBV7-2	TRBJ1-4	-	16
CASSSYRTGYYGYTF	TGTGCCAGCAGTTCGTACCGGACAGGCTACTATGGCTACACCTTC	TRBV6-5	TRBJ1-2	TRBD1	15
CASSFGNIQYF	TGTGCCAGCAGCTTTGGGAACATTCAGTACTTC	TRBV5-6	TRBJ2-4	-	11
CASSQGQGGTGELFF	TGTGCCAGCAGCCAAGGACAGGGAGGAACCGGGGAGCTGTTTTTT	TRBV14	TRBJ2-2	-	15
CASSRDRVSSEAFF	TGCGCCAGCAGCAGGGACAGGGTTTCGTCTGAAGCTTTCTTT	TRBV5-1	TRBJ1-1	TRBD1	14
CASSPWTAETAEAFF	TGTGCCAGTAGTCCCTGGACGGCGGAGACGGCTGAAGCTTTCTTT	TRBV19	TRBJ1-1	-	15
CASSRDRENYGYTF	TGTGCCAGCTCGCGGGACAGGGAAAACTATGGCTACACCTTC	TRBV18	TRBJ1-2	TRBD1	14
CASSPPVEVTEAFF	TGTGCCAGCTCACCACCCGTGGAGGTCACTGAAGCTTTCTTT	TRBV18	TRBJ1-1	-	14
CASTGLAGVEQYF	TGTGCCAGCACAGGACTAGCGGGAGTTGAGCAGTACTTC	TRBV18	TRBJ2-7	TRBD2	13
CASSWDSPYGYTF	TGTGCCAGCAGTTGGGACAGCCCTTATGGCTACACCTTC	TRBV12-3/TRBV12-4	TRBJ1-2	TRBD1	13
CAWSTSGAGYEQYF	TGTGCCTGGAGTACTTCAGGGGCGGGGTACGAGCAGTACTTC	TRBV30	TRBJ2-7	-	14
CASSYAATPDTQYF	TGTGCCAGCAGTTACGCGGCTACCCCAGATACGCAGTATTTT	TRBV6-2/TRBV6-3	TRBJ2-3	-	14
CASSIEGGGNTEAFF	TGTGCCAGCAGCATAGAGGGGGGAGGGAACACTGAAGCTTTCTTT	TRBV5-6	TRBJ1-1	-	15
CASSQGVMNTEAFF	TGCGCCAGCAGTCAGGGTGTTATGAACACTGAAGCTTTCTTT	TRBV5-1	TRBJ1-1	-	14